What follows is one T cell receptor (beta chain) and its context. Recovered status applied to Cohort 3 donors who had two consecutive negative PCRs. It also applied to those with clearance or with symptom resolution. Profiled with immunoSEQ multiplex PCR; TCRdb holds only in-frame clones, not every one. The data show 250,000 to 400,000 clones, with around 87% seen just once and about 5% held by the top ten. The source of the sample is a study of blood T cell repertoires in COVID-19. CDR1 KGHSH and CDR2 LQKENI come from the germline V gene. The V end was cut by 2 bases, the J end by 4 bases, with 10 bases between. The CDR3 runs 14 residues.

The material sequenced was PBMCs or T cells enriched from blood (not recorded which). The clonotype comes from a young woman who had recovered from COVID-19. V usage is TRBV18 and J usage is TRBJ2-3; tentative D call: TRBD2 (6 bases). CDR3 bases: TGTGCCAGCTCACCATGGAGGGACTCAGATACGCAGTATTTT. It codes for CASSPWRDSDTQYF.